The 17 T cell receptor beta chains below were found in one sample sequenced in a study of memory CD4+ T cells and cytomegalovirus serostatus. Using immunoSEQ multiplex PCR, the repertoire was profiled, and TCRdb retains in-frame clones only, with some absent. Here the sample spans approximately 92,000 clones, roughly 80% being singletons. The sort gate was single viable CD3+CD4+CD8-CD45RO+ cells for memory CD4+ T cells. The specimen sequenced was memory CD4+ T cells from blood. The receptors were gathered from an adult in good health and CMV-seropositive.

The rearrangement links TRBV28 to TRBJ1-3; possible D gene TRBD1, 6 bases. Germline CDR1 and CDR2: MDHEN and SYDVKM. Trimming took off 4 bases at V and 0 bases at J, with 25 bases between the two ends. The CDR3 has 20 residues. The CDR3 reads CASSYGSPSQGFFSGNTIYF. The CDR3 bases are TGTGCCAGCAGTTACGGATCTCCTTCACAGGGCTTTTTCTCTGGAAACACCATATATTTT.

The CDR3 region is CASSEAGTSGSYEQYF. The DNA for the CDR3 is TGTGCCAGCAGTGAGGCCGGGACTAGCGGATCCTACGAGCAGTACTTC. The V gene is TRBV6-1, the J gene TRBJ2-7, with 11 bases matching TRBD2. From germline, CDR1 is MNHNS and CDR2 SASEGT. With 3 bases clipped from V and 1 base from J, the junction kept 5 bases outside the gene matches. The CDR3 spans 16 residues.

V usage is TRBV5-6 and J usage is TRBJ2-5; TRBD2 aligns across 7 bases. The DNA end is a closer match to TRBJ2-7, so the J assignment may be wrong. Germline values: CDR1 SGHDT, CDR2 YYEEEE. CDR3 size: 14 residues. CDR3 amino acids: CASSLRGKRGEQYF. Written as DNA, the CDR3 is TGTGCCAGCAGCTTGAGAGGGAAGCGGGGCGAGCAGTACTTC.

This clone was seen just once. V gene TRBV5-1 combines with J gene TRBJ1-4, with D possibly matching TRBD1 (5 bases). This CDR3 region has 14 residues. Germline loops: CDR1 SGHRS, CDR2 YFSETQ. The V end was cut by 3 bases, the J end by 5 bases, with 11 bases between. In DNA form, the CDR3 reads TGCGCCAGCAGCTGGGGGATGCCAAATGAAAAACTGTTTTTT. As protein: CASSWGMPNEKLFF. The whole variable domain, filled in from reference TRBV5-1 and TRBJ1-4, reads KAGVTQTPRYLIKTRGQQVTLSCSPISGHRSVSWYQQTPGQGLQFLFEYFSETQRNKGNFPGRFSGRQFSNSRSEMNVSTLELGDSALYLCASSWGMPNEKLFFGSGTQLSVL.

The J gene is TRBJ1-4, the V gene TRBV7-8; D gene ambiguous. Germline CDR1 and CDR2: SGHVS and FQNEAQ. Trimming took off 5 bases at V and 4 bases at J, with 11 bases between the two ends. The CDR3 consists of 14 residues. CDR3 nucleotides: TGTGCCAGCAGCCACTCAGGTTTTAATGAAAAACTGTTTTTT. Its translation is CASSHSGFNEKLFF.

The rearrangement uses TRBV7-2 and TRBJ2-7; 14 bases line up with TRBD2. CDR3 length: 14 residues. Germline CDR1 is SGHTA and CDR2 is FQGNSA. V was pared by 3 bases and J by 11 bases, with 6 bases of the junction left unmatched. The CDR3: CASSFAGTSGREYF. CDR3 sequence (DNA): TGTGCCAGCAGCTTTGCTGGGACTAGCGGGAGAGAGTACTTC.

The rearrangement uses TRBV5-4 and TRBJ2-1, with 10 bases aligning to TRBD1. The CDR3 is 14 amino acids. From germline, CDR1 is SGHNT and CDR2 YYREEE (reference sequence). With V trimmed by 0 bases and J by 9 bases, 3 bases remained unmatched. The CDR3 bases are TGTGCCAGCAGCTTGGTTAGGACAGGGGGTGAGCAGTTCTTC. Translation: CASSLVRTGGEQFF. The complete variable domain, with remaining parts taken from reference TRBV5-4 and TRBJ2-1, reads ETGVTQSPTHLIKTRGQQVTLRCSSQSGHNTVSWYQQALGQGPQFIFQYYREEENGRGNFPPRFSGLQFPNYSSELNVNALELDDSALYLCASSLVRTGGEQFFGPGTRLTVL.

The gene calls are TRBV2 and TRBJ2-1; 8 bases are a match to TRBD2. Germline-derived CDR1 and CDR2 are SNHLY and FYNNEI. This CDR3 is 15 amino acids long. Germline trimming cut 3 bases from V and 2 bases from J; bases unmatched to any gene: 3. The CDR3 sequence: CASSDGAGAYNEQFF. The CDR3 coding sequence is TGTGCCAGCAGTGATGGAGCGGGAGCCTACAATGAGCAGTTCTTC.

V is TRBV5-1 and J is TRBJ2-2; no clear D gene. There are 15 residues in the CDR3. Germline values: CDR1 SGHRS, CDR2 YFSETQ. Trimming shortened V by 0 bases and J by 0 bases, and 6 bases separated the two germline ends. In DNA, the CDR3 is TGCGCCAGCAGCTTGGTCGAGACGAACACCGGGGAGCTGTTTTTT. This codes for CASSLVETNTGELFF.

The V call is TRBV6-5, the J call TRBJ1-5; 7 bases are a match to TRBD1. Germline lookup yields CDR1 MNHEY and CDR2 SVGAGI. V lost 2 bases and J lost 7; bases outside the gene matches: 2. The CDR3 contains 13 residues. CDR3 in DNA: TGTGCCAGCAGTTACCAGGGGGACCAGCCCCAGCATTTT. Translated, it gives CASSYQGDQPQHF.

This chain uses TRBV5-6 with TRBJ2-6; D possibly corresponds to TRBD1 (6 bases). The germline V gene has CDR1 SGHDT and CDR2 YYEEEE. The V end lost 3 bases, the J end lost 2 bases, and 12 bases lay between the germline ends. The CDR3 consists of 16 residues. The CDR3 here is CASSSTGLAGANVLTF. The CDR3 DNA reads as TGTGCCAGCAGCTCAACAGGGCTCGCTGGGGCCAACGTCCTGACTTTC.

J is TRBJ1-1 and V is TRBV5-1; D gene unclear. Germline V CDR1 and CDR2: SGHRS, YFSETQ. The CDR3 spans 14 residues. The V and J ends lost 0 bases and 2 bases respectively, with 8 bases between them. The CDR3: CASSLAQTNTEAFF. In nucleotides, the CDR3 is TGCGCCAGCAGCTTGGCCCAGACAAACACTGAAGCTTTCTTT.

The chain is built from TRBV6-1 and TRBJ1-4, with TRBD1 matching 8 bases. Germline CDR1 and CDR2: MNHNS and SASEGT. V was clipped by 6 bases and J by 8 bases; unmatched bases: 11. The CDR3 totals 15 residues. Written as DNA, the CDR3 is TGTGCCAGCAGATCATCAGGGGGCGTTGGGGAAAAACTGTTTTTT. This sequence encodes CASRSSGGVGEKLFF.

The J gene is TRBJ2-5, the V gene TRBV6-1; TRBD2 matches 12 bases. The V and J ends lost 5 bases and 5 bases, in that order; junction bases with no gene match: 6. The CDR3 covers 15 residues. Germline V gene sequence: CDR1 MNHNS, CDR2 SASEGT. The CDR3 DNA is TGTGCCAGCAGTCTGACTAGCGGGAGCTATGAGACCCAGTACTTC. Translated: CASSLTSGSYETQYF.

This sequence joins TRBV5-1 and TRBJ2-3; TRBD2 agrees at 15 bases. Losses at the gene ends were 4 bases for V and 6 bases for J; bases not matched to a gene: 15. Germline assignment: CDR1 SGHRS and CDR2 YFSETQ. CDR3 length: 19 residues. CDR3 DNA sequence: TGCGCCAGCAGCACGGGACTAGCGGGAGGTGTTTGGGATTCGGATACGCAGTATTTT. It is translated as CASSTGLAGGVWDSDTQYF.

The CDR3 sequence: CASTPSGRAGEQYF. The CDR3, as DNA: TGTGCCAGCACCCCTAGCGGGAGGGCCGGTGAGCAGTACTTC. The rearrangement links TRBV28 to TRBJ2-7; 12 bases agree with TRBD2. Germline CDR1 is MDHEN and CDR2 is SYDVKM. V gave up 7 bases and J gave up 7 bases; unmatched junction bases: 8. This CDR3 contains 14 residues. Full variable domain (outside the CDR3, taken from reference TRBV28 and TRBJ2-7): DVKVTQSSRYLVKRTGEKVFLECVQDMDHENMFWYRQDPGLGLRLIYFSYDVKMKEKGDIPEGYSVSREKKERFSLILESASTNQTSMYLCASTPSGRAGEQYFGPGTRLTVT.

This clone was recorded many times. The chain has TRBV7-2 and TRBJ2-3, with 8 bases that match TRBD1. The germline CDR1 and CDR2 sequences are SGHTA and FQGNSA. The CDR3 contains 14 residues. V shed 5 bases, J shed 6 bases, and the junction held 7 bases outside the gene matches. The chain's CDR3 is CASSPRTGKDTQYF. The CDR3, as DNA: TGTGCCAGCAGCCCGCGGACAGGGAAGGATACGCAGTATTTT.